A single sample is the source of the 14 T cell receptor beta chains below, sequenced in a study of blood T cell repertoires in COVID-19. TCRdb keeps only in-frame clones here, not all; method: immunoSEQ multiplex PCR. The table lists 170,000 or so clones, approximately 80% of them singletons. The specimen was peripheral blood. The origin of the receptors is a woman in her thirties or forties with COVID-19, enrolled during active disease.

The genes are TRBV18 and TRBJ1-3; a weak D match, TRBD1 (5 bases). Germline CDR1 reads KGHSH; CDR2 reads LQKENI. The length of the CDR3 is 17 residues. V dropped 0 bases and J dropped 0 bases, with 12 bases sitting between them. CDR3 in amino acids: CASSPPLSRASGNTIYF. The CDR3 DNA reads TGTGCCAGCTCACCACCGTTGTCCAGGGCCTCTGGAAACACCATATATTTT.

In this sample, this clone is medium-sized (0.01 to 0.1%). The chain employs TRBV29-1 and TRBJ1-1; D not certain. CDR1 and CDR2 (germline): SQVTM, ANQGSEA. The CDR3 covers 14 residues. The ends were cut back, 5 bases at V and 3 bases at J, with 16 bases in the middle. The CDR3 sequence is CSVNSLLLHTEAFF. The CDR3 region has the DNA TGCAGCGTTAACAGCCTACTTTTACACACTGAAGCTTTCTTT.

The gene calls are TRBV7-2 and TRBJ1-1, with TRBD1 identical over 7 bases. The junction had 11 bases not matched to a gene; V was cut back by 6 bases and J by 1 base. The CDR3 covers 16 residues. From germline, CDR1 is SGHTA and CDR2 FQGNSA. The CDR3 loop reads CASSLQGSLRNTEAFF. In DNA, the CDR3 is TGTGCCAGCAGTCTACAGGGGAGTCTCCGGAACACTGAAGCTTTCTTT.

The chain uses TRBV5-1 and TRBJ1-6; possible D gene TRBD1, 5 bases. The CDR3 has 17 amino acids. In germline, CDR1 is SGHRS, CDR2 YFSETQ. V was cut by 4 bases and J by 14 bases, with 28 bases left in between. The CDR3 DNA follows: TGCGCCAGCAGCCCGACTAACAGAGGAGCTGGGGGGAGCACCCTCCACTTT. Translating it yields CASSPTNRGAGGSTLHF.

The chain joins TRBV7-3 to TRBJ2-3, with D possibly being TRBD2 (5 bases). The germline V and J ends were trimmed by 5 bases and 2 bases, with 17 bases remaining between them. The CDR3 is 16 residues long. Germline V gene sequence: CDR1 SGHTA, CDR2 FQGTGA. The CDR3 loop reads CASSATSLGYTDTQYF. In DNA, the CDR3 is TGTGCCAGCAGCGCAACTAGTTTGGGATACACAGATACGCAGTATTTT.

The rearrangement uses TRBV20-1 and TRBJ1-4; weak D call: TRBD1 (5 bases). Trimming pared 3 bases from V and 5 bases from J, leaving 13 bases between. CDR3 size: 14 residues. Germline lookup yields CDR1 DFQATT and CDR2 SNEGSKA (reference sequence). CDR3 bases: TGCAGTGCTAGTGCGGCAGGGAGGAATGAAAAACTGTTTTTT. Translation gives CSASAAGRNEKLFF.

This clone was observed a few times. CDR3 nucleotide sequence: TGTGCCAGCAGCTCACCCGGACTAGCGGGAGGCGGCGAGCAGTACTTC. It specifies CASSSPGLAGGGEQYF. V and J are TRBV7-3 and TRBJ2-7; 14 bases align to TRBD2. Trimming at V came to 4 bases and at J to 6 bases, leaving 8 bases not matched to a gene. Germline lookup yields CDR1 SGHTA and CDR2 FQGTGA. The CDR3 consists of 16 residues. Full variable domain (outside the CDR3, taken from reference TRBV7-3 and TRBJ2-7): GAGVSQTPSNKVTEKGKYVELRCDPISGHTALYWYRQSLGQGPEFLIYFQGTGAADDSGLPNDRFFAVRPEGSVSTLKIQRTERGDSAVYLCASSSPGLAGGGEQYFGPGTRLTVT.

The chain joins TRBV14 to TRBJ2-7, with D perhaps TRBD2 (6 bases). Between the trimmed V and J ends, which lost 1 base and 6 bases, there was a span of 13 bases. The CDR3 totals 14 residues. From germline, CDR1 is SGHDN and CDR2 FVKESK. The CDR3 region is CASSQVYGGGEQYF. In DNA, the CDR3 is TGTGCCAGCAGCCAAGTATATGGGGGAGGCGAGCAGTACTTC.

CDR3 coding DNA: TGTGCCAGTAGTATAGCCTCTCCCACCGGGGAGCTGTTTTTT. The encoded protein is CASSIASPTGELFF. The chain carries TRBV19 and TRBJ2-2; the D is unclear. The length of the CDR3 is 14 residues. Trimming took 1 base from V and 4 from J, leaving 7 bases between them. Germline CDR1 LNHDA, CDR2 SQIVND (reference sequence). Combining the CDR3 with reference TRBV19 and TRBJ2-2 gives the whole variable domain DGGITQSPKYLFRKEGQNVTLSCEQNLNHDAMYWYRQDPGQGLRLIYYSQIVNDFQKGDIAEGYSVSREKKESFPLTVTSAQKNPTAFYLCASSIASPTGELFFGEGSRLTVL.

This chain connects TRBV6-5 to TRBJ1-2, with 8 bases fitting TRBD1. The V segment lost 4 bases and the J segment 0 bases; nucleotides outside the gene matches: 1. Germline-derived CDR1 and CDR2 are MNHEY and SVGAGI. The CDR3 is 14 amino acids. CDR3 loop: CASSWDRTNYGYTF. The CDR3, as DNA: TGTGCCAGCAGTTGGGACAGGACTAACTATGGCTACACCTTC.

This chain links TRBV28 with TRBJ2-7; 8 bases align to TRBD1. The CDR3 consists of 16 residues. The V and J ends lost 3 bases and 6 bases, in that order; junction bases with no gene match: 13. The germline V gene has CDR1 MDHEN and CDR2 SYDVKM. The CDR3 DNA follows: TGTGCCAGCAGTTTCTACGCACAACAGGGGGTGAGCGAGCAGTACTTC. Its translation is CASSFYAQQGVSEQYF.

The V and J genes are TRBV5-1 and TRBJ1-4; D not certain. V was cut by 0 bases and J by 3 bases, with 6 bases left in between. The CDR3 runs to 14 residues. CDR1 SGHRS and CDR2 YFSETQ come from the germline V gene. The CDR3 reads CASSLGSSNEKLFF. DNA of the CDR3: TGCGCCAGCAGCTTGGGAAGCTCTAATGAAAAACTGTTTTTT.

This chain links TRBV5-1 with TRBJ2-3; 7 bases fit TRBD1. Trimming took 1 base from V and 0 from J; bases not matched to a gene: 5. CDR1 is SGHRS, CDR2 YFSETQ, per germline. This CDR3 has 16 residues. CDR3 amino acids: CASSLTRDSSTDTQYF. As DNA, the CDR3 is TGCGCCAGCAGCTTGACCCGGGACAGTAGCACAGATACGCAGTATTTT.

This chain links TRBV7-6 with TRBJ2-1; the match to TRBD1 covers 7 bases. This CDR3 contains 17 residues. J was trimmed by 8 bases and V by 4 bases; bases with no gene match: 17. Germline V gene data show CDR1 as SGHVS and CDR2 as FNYEAQ. The CDR3 loop reads CASSSQPQGSPGHEQFF. CDR3 nucleotide sequence: TGTGCCAGCAGCTCTCAACCACAGGGGAGCCCGGGGCATGAGCAGTTCTTC.